Presented here are 8 T cell receptor beta chains from one specimen sequenced in a study of blood T cell repertoires in COVID-19 (dated by TCRdb to 2018 to 2020). The library was made by the immunoSEQ multiplex PCR assay. The clones in this table, taken by TCRdb from immuneACCESS, are in-frame only. Not every clone is retained; where verified, under half of the shortfall comes from an unresolved V gene, and the cause of the rest is unknown. The sample data list tens of thousands of clones, and approximately 81% of these were observed just once. Under 3.5% of the sample is held by the ten biggest clonotypes. Sample: peripheral blood. Receptors were obtained from a middle-aged man with acute or convalescent COVID-19.

The chain uses TRBV9 and TRBJ2-7, with no clear D. The CDR3 covers 18 residues. Germline CDR1 reads SGDLS; CDR2 reads YYNGEE. V dropped 0 bases and J dropped 3 bases, with 22 bases sitting between them. The CDR3 bases are TGTGCCAGCAGCGTAGCTCCCACGGGTTCAACAAAGATCTACGAGCAGTACTTC. It codes for CASSVAPTGSTKIYEQYF. Drawing the rest from reference TRBV9 and TRBJ2-7, the complete variable domain is DSGVTQTPKHLITATGQRVTLRCSPRSGDLSVYWYQQSLDQGLQFLIQYYNGEERAKGNILERFSAQQFPDLHSELNLSSLELGDSALYFCASSVAPTGSTKIYEQYFGPGTRLTVT.

This clone showed up just once. This rearrangement joins TRBV18 to TRBJ2-4, with 9 bases fitting TRBD1. This CDR3 has 15 residues. Germline assignment: CDR1 KGHSH and CDR2 LQKENI. Trimming removed 6 bases from V and 5 bases from J; junction bases left unmatched: 8. The CDR3 loop is CASSSQGARENIQYF. In nucleotides, the CDR3 is TGTGCCAGCTCGTCACAGGGGGCGCGGGAAAACATTCAGTACTTC.

This clone was observed once. CDR3 nucleotides: TGTGCCTGGAGTCAGGGGACCGGGACGGACACTTTCTTT. This sequence encodes CAWSQGTGTDTFF. The chain recombines TRBV30 with TRBJ1-1; tentative D call: TRBD1 (6 bases). Germline lookup yields CDR1 GTSNPN and CDR2 SVGIG (reference sequence). Trimming cost V 2 bases and J 12 bases, with 19 bases left between them. The CDR3 is made up of 13 amino acids.

CDR3: CAWSPGQGEAYEQYF. CDR3 DNA: TGTGCCTGGAGTCCTGGACAGGGGGAGGCCTACGAGCAGTACTTC. This sequence joins TRBV30 and TRBJ2-7; TRBD1 matches at 10 bases. V gave up 2 bases and J gave up 2 bases; unmatched junction bases: 6. This CDR3 is built from 15 residues. CDR1 is GTSNPN, CDR2 SVGIG, per germline (reference sequence).

The rearrangement joins TRBV29-1 to TRBJ1-2; D is possibly TRBD1 (5 bases). Germline-derived CDR1 and CDR2 are SQVTM and ANQGSEA. V was cut by 0 bases and J by 5 bases, with 10 bases left in between. This CDR3 has 13 residues. CDR3 sequence reads: CSVEEGPGYGYTF. CDR3 DNA: TGCAGCGTTGAAGAGGGGCCAGGGTATGGCTACACCTTC.

The V call is TRBV5-6, the J call TRBJ2-2; tentative D call: TRBD1 (6 bases). The CDR3 spans 15 residues. Between the trimmed V and J ends, which lost 8 bases and 6 bases, there was a span of 20 bases. The V gene's germline CDR1 is SGHDT and CDR2 YYEEEE. In DNA, the CDR3 is TGTGCCAGTCACTCCTTGGACAGTTTGCCCGGGGAGCTGTTTTTT. It translates to CASHSLDSLPGELFF.

Written as DNA, the CDR3 is TGCGCCAGCAGCCAGATTGCCATAGGCAGAAAGGGGTCTAACTATGGCTACACCTTC. This gives the protein CASSQIAIGRKGSNYGYTF. This chain joins TRBV4-3 and TRBJ1-2, with a possible D match to TRBD1 (5 bases). Looked up from germline, CDR1 is LGHNA and CDR2 is YSLEER. This CDR3 is built from 19 residues. Trimming pared 3 bases from V and 0 bases from J, leaving 23 bases between.

The rearrangement links TRBV30 to TRBJ1-5, with a weak D call TRBD1 (6 bases). Germline V CDR1 and CDR2: GTSNPN, SVGIG (reference sequence). The CDR3 runs to 11 residues. Trimming took off 1 base at V and 9 bases at J, with 7 bases between the two ends. The CDR3 nucleotides read TGTGCCTGGAGTGAAGGGGGGCCCCAGCATTTT. As protein: CAWSEGGPQHF.